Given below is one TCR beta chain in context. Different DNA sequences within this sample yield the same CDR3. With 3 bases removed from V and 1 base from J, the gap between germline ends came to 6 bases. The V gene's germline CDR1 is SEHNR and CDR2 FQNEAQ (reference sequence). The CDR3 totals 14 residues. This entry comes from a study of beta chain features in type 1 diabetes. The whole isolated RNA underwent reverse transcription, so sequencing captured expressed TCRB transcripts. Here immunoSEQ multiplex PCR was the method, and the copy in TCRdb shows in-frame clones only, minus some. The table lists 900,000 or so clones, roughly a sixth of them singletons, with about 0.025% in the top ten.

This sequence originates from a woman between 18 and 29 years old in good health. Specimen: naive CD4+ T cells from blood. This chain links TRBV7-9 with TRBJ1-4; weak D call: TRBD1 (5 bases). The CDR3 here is CASSFRETNEKLFF. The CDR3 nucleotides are TGTGCCAGCAGCTTCAGGGAAACTAATGAAAAACTGTTTTTT.